The present TCR beta chain was sequenced within a study of CD8+CD57+ T cells in acquired aplastic anemia. As for the study in general: An average of roughly 3.2 ug of DNA was obtained from sorted CD4+ and CD8+ cells.

This clonotype was detected only a few times. Its antigen is undetermined. Patients included in sequencing had previously demonstrated CD8+CD57+ cell expansion by flow cytometry. Patient blood was sampled before any therapy had been received. Study findings and constraints: Patients and controls had CD8+ Simpson's diversity values that were not significantly distinct.

Using genomic DNA as the template, TCR beta VDJ and CDR3 profiling was carried out. In TCRdb, the reads were re-called with MiXCR into one record per CDR3 protein. The sample contains 95,000 to 150,000 distinct CDR3 sequences, 50% to 70% of which appear only once. This clonotype was sampled from a human donor with aplastic anemia. Sequencing was done on a sample of sorted CD4+, CD8+, or CD8+CD57+ T cells (not recorded which) from PBMCs.

The CDR3 loop reads CASSGRESQETQYF. In DNA form, the CDR3 reads TGCGCCAGCAGTGGCAGGGAGAGCCAAGAGACCCAGTACTTC. The chain links TRBV10-1 to TRBJ2-5; D may match TRBD1 or TRBD2 (5 bases each). Trimming took 4 bases from V and 1 from J, leaving 10 bases between them. This CDR3 comprises 14 residues. The germline CDR1 and CDR2 sequences are WNHNN and SYGVQD (reference sequence).